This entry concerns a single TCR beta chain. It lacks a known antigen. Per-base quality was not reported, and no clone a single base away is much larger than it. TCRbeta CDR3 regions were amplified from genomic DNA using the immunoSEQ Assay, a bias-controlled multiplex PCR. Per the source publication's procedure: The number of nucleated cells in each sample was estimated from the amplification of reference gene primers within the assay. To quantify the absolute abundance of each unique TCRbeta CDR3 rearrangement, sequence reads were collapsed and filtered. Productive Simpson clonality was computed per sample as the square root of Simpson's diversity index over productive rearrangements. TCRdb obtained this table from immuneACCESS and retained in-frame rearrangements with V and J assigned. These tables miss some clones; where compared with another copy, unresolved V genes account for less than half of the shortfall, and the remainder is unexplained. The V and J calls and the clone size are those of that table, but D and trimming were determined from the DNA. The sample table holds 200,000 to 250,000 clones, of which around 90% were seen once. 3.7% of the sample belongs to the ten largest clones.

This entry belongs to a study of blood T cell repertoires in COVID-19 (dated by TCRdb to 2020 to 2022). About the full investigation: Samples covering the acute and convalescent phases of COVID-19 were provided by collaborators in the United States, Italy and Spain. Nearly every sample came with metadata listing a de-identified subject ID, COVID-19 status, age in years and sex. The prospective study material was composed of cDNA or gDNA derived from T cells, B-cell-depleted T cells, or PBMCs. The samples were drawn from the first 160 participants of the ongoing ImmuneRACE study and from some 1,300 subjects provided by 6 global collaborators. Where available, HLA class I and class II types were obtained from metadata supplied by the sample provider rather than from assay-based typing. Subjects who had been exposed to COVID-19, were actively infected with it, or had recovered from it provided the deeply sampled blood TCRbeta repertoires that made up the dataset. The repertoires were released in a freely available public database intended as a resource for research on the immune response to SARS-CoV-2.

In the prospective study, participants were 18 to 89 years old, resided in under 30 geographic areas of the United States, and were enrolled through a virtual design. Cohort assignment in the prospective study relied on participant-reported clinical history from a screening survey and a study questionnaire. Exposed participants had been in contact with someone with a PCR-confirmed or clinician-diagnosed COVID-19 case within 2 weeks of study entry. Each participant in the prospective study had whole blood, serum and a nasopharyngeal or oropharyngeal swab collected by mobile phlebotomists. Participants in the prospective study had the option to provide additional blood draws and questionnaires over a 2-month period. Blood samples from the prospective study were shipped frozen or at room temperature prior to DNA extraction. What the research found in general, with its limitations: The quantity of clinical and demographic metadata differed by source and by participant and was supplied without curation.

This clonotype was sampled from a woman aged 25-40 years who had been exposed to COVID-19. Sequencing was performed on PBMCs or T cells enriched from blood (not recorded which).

CDR3 reads: CASSLGLAVTDEQYF. The DNA sequence is as follows: TGTGCCAGCAGCCTGGGACTAGCGGTAACCGACGAGCAGTACTTC. This chain joins TRBV5-6 to TRBJ2-7, with 11 bases matching TRBD2. Relative to germline, V is missing 4 bases and J is missing 5 bases, with 8 bases of the junction outside any gene match. The germline V gene provides CDR1 SGHDT and CDR2 YYEEEE. Measured from the cysteine to the phenylalanine, the CDR3 is 15 residues long. CDR3 DNA only is kept here, 45 bases in frame from base 1.